Listed below are T cell receptor beta chains from one sample, sequenced in a study of tumor and adjacent non-tumor tissue in lung cancer. TCRdb processed the multiplex PCR reads anew with MiXCR; each CDR3 protein has one entry. Counted here are 120,000 or so distinct CDR3 sequences, about 66% occurring once; the ten biggest clones make up roughly 13%. Source material: lung tumor tissue. The receptors stem from a man aged 25-45 years with non-small cell lung cancer. The CDR3 runs from the conserved cysteine through the conserved F or W. The order of the fields is J gene, V gene, CDR3 protein.

TRBJ2-5	TRBV20-1	CSARDGPDRGGIQYF
TRBJ2-2	TRBV12-3/TRBV12-4	CASSTSGGTGELFF
TRBJ1-3	TRBV12-3/TRBV12-4	CASSYETAYSGNTIYF
TRBJ1-2	TRBV24-1	CATSDGGKGYSF
TRBJ1-2	TRBV29-1	CSTLDSRVYGYAF
TRBJ2-1	TRBV11-2	CASSFPGVTTHNEQFF
TRBJ1-1	TRBV20-1	CSARELMVMTFF
TRBJ1-1	TRBV4-1	CASSQDRNTEAFF
TRBJ1-2	TRBV20-1	CNATGTGGTSGCTF
TRBJ2-1	TRBV11-1	CASSRRTSIDEQFF
TRBJ1-3	TRBV6-1	CASISLGTRNTIYF
TRBJ1-4	TRBV19	CASRVPRNEKLFF
TRBJ2-7	TRBV6-2/TRBV6-3	CASRPTGGYEQYF
TRBJ2-5	TRBV4-1	CAISPLRGWETQYF
TRBJ2-7	TRBV29-1	CSVDGGSSSYKQYF
TRBJ2-1	TRBV7-3	CASSASTRLARNEQFF
TRBJ2-5	TRBV12-3/TRBV12-4	CASTLGGEETQYF
TRBJ2-1	TRBV24-1	CATSDPDRDYEQFF
TRBJ2-1	TRBV6-6	CASSYFPATFAYNVQFF
TRBJ2-3	TRBV6-5	CVSTETNADTQYF
TRBJ2-4	TRBV30	CTWSVGGAKNIQYF
TRBJ2-7	TRBV11-2	CASSLLGGPSSYEQYF